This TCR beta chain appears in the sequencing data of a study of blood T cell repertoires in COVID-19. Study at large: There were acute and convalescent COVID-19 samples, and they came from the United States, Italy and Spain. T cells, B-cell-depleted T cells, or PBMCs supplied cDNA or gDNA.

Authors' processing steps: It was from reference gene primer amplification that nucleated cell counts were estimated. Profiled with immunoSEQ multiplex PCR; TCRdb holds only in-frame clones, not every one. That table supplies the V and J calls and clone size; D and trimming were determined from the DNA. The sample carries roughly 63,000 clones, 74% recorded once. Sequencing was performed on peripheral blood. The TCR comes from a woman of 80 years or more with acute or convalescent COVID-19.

CDR3 sequence: CASSATRGGRRPSTRVNEQFF. The CDR3 DNA reads TGTGCCAGCAGCGCGACCAGGGGAGGGAGGAGGCCCTCGACGCGGGTCAATGAGCAGTTCTTC. This chain uses TRBV13 with TRBJ2-1; D possibly corresponds to TRBD2 (7 bases). CDR3 length: 21 amino acids. The ends were cut back, 5 bases at V and 6 bases at J, with 35 bases in the middle. Looked up from germline, CDR1 is PRHDT and CDR2 is FYEKMQ (reference sequence).